This T cell receptor (beta chain) comes out of a study of CD8 T cells in Susac syndrome. Germline V gene lookup returns CDR1 SQVTM and CDR2 ANQGSEA. V shed 6 bases and J shed 4 bases, with 13 bases lying between them. The CDR3 has 13 residues. Note on this clonotype: As yet, its antigen is unknown.

cDNA came from approximately 0.5 to 1 ug RNA primed by random hexamers. Amplification of TCR beta CDR3 used immunoSEQ multiplex PCR across 54 Vbeta and 13 Jbeta. TCRdb reanalysed the immunoSEQ multiplex PCR reads using MiXCR and keeps one entry per CDR3 protein. The sample has some 160,000 distinct CDR3 sequences, roughly 94% seen once. Study-wide results and caveats: CD4+ T cell repertoires in Susac syndrome lacked clonal expansion.

This receptor was obtained from a human donor with Susac syndrome. Material for sequencing was CD4+ T cells from PBMCs. The genes are TRBV29-1 and TRBJ1-5; D might be TRBD1 (5 bases). CDR3 region: CSVGALGNQPQHF. The CDR3 coding sequence is TGCAGCGTCGGGGCATTGGGAAATCAGCCCCAGCATTTT.